Listed below are T cell receptor beta chains from one sample, sequenced in a study of cytomegalovirus exposure and HLA in healthy donors. Using immunoSEQ multiplex PCR, the repertoire was profiled, and TCRdb retains in-frame clones only, with some absent. In the table there are 120,000 to 150,000 clones, about 85% of which are singletons. Specimen: PBMCs. Receptor source: a boy younger than 10 in good health and CMV-seronegative. Both conserved end residues are part of each CDR3. A D gene is named only where the DNA matches it firmly. Clone size is given for some rows only: seen once, a few or many times, or a class if the clone is expanded.

size | J | length | V | D | DNA | CDR3
few | TRBJ2-5 | 12 | TRBV7-9 | TRBD2 | TGTGCCACTTCCCGGGAGGAAGAGACCCAGTACTTC | CATSREEETQYF
once | TRBJ2-5 | 15 | TRBV7-8 | NA | TGTGCCAGCAGCATTATACAGGGTCGTCGGGAGACCCAGTACTTC | CASSIIQGRRETQYF
NA | TRBJ2-2 | 15 | TRBV6-5 | TRBD2 | TGTGCCAGCAGGTCCCTAGCGGGTTACACCGGGGAGCTGTTTTTT | CASRSLAGYTGELFF
NA | TRBJ1-1 | 14 | TRBV5-1 | TRBD1 | TGCGCCAGCAGCTCATACAGGGGGTATCCTGAAGCTTTCTTT | CASSSYRGYPEAFF
NA | TRBJ2-5 | 17 | TRBV27 | NA | TGTGCCAGCAGTCCCCTAGAGACAGCGTCGTTTTTTGTTACCCAGTACTTC | CASSPLETASFFVTQYF
once | TRBJ1-6 | 16 | TRBV5-8 | NA | TGTGCCAGCAGCTTGGCCCTAGGGGTTTTTCGGTCACCCCTCCACTTT | CASSLALGVFRSPLHF
NA | TRBJ1-5 | 14 | TRBV7-9 | NA | TGTGCCAGCAGCGCAGGACTGATCAATCAGCCCCAGCATTTT | CASSAGLINQPQHF
few | TRBJ1-3 | 16 | TRBV5-1 | NA | TGCGCCAGCAGCTTGACAGGGAGCCGGTTTGGAAACACCATATATTTT | CASSLTGSRFGNTIYF
NA | TRBJ1-1 | 14 | TRBV18 | NA | TGTGCCAGCTCAGCGGGAGGTCCGGGCACTGAAGCTTTCTTT | CASSAGGPGTEAFF
NA | TRBJ2-7 | 16 | TRBV9 | TRBD1 | TGTGCCAGCAGCGCAATTACTCGGACAGGCCCCTACGAGCAGTACTTC | CASSAITRTGPYEQYF
NA | TRBJ2-1 | 16 | TRBV4-2 | NA | TGTGCCAGCAGCCAAGGGACAGACAGCTCCTACAATGAGCAGTTCTTC | CASSQGTDSSYNEQFF